This T cell receptor (beta chain) was identified in a study of persistence of HIV-infected CD4 T cells. This was the immunoSEQ version 4 assay in survey mode. Libraries were prepared by immunoSEQ multiplex PCR; TCRdb keeps only in-frame clonotypes and omits some of them. The sample has 30,000 to 35,000 clones; roughly 82% are singletons. Germline V gene data show CDR1 as SGHDT and CDR2 as YYEEEE. Trimming left V 3 bases short and J 8 bases short, with 23 bases between. The CDR3 runs to 16 residues. Cells were stimulated with overlapping HIV-1 Gag 15-mer peptides. Memory cells lacking CD40L and CD69 with high CD45RO were sorted. CD4+ T cell counts exceeded 400 cells/uL; CMV serology was positive. An approximately 18-hour stimulation of CD8-depleted PBMCs used anti-CD28/CD49d costimulation, CD40-blocking antibody and enfuvirtide. Turning to this clone: Its antigen is currently unknown.

The V call is TRBV5-6, the J call TRBJ1-2; D might be TRBD1 (5 bases). The source of this sequence is an adult woman with HIV who was CMV-seropositive. Material: CD4+ T cells sorted from PBMCs after approximately 20-hour stimulation, obtained from a patient who received antiretroviral therapy. CDR3 nucleotides: TGTGCCAGCAGCTGGGGACGGCGAGTCTCTACTTCGGGCTACACCTTC. Translating it yields CASSWGRRVSTSGYTF.